The 27 T cell receptor beta chains reported below all come from one sample, sequenced in a study of T-cell reconstitution after alpha-beta-depleted transplantation in children. Unique molecular identifiers were incorporated when the TCRbeta library was constructed. TCRdb re-called the PCR reads with MiXCR, one entry per CDR3 protein. The data show 300,000 to 350,000 distinct CDR3 sequences, with around 25% seen just once and about a tenth held by the top ten. The source material was PBMCs, mostly from graft donor cells, sampled 180 days after TCRalphabeta/CD19-depleted stem cell transplant. These receptors were collected from a male patient younger than 18 who had a stem cell transplant for acute lymphoblastic leukemia, so the T cells may come from the graft donor.

J is TRBJ1-3 and V is TRBV18; D not certain. CDR3 length equals 13 residues. Germline lookup yields CDR1 KGHSH and CDR2 LQKENI. V gave up 2 bases and J gave up 6 bases, with 8 bases separating them. In DNA form, the CDR3 reads TGTGCCAGCTCACCAAGAAGTGAAAACACCATATATTTT. Its protein product is CASSPRSENTIYF.

This clonotype has a handful of counts. This chain links TRBV3-1 with TRBJ2-4; no reliable D call. The V gene lost 10 bases and the J gene lost 0 bases, with 10 bases spanning the gap. The germline V gene has CDR1 LGHDT and CDR2 YNNKEL (reference sequence). CDR3 length: 13 residues. CDR3 DNA: TGTGCCATCATGTCTCTAGCCAAAAACATTCAGTACTTC. It specifies CAIMSLAKNIQYF.

The chain employs TRBV28 and TRBJ1-2; D is uncertain. The V gene lost 6 bases and the J gene lost 4 bases, with 21 bases spanning the gap. Germline-derived CDR1 and CDR2 are MDHEN and SYDVKM. This CDR3 is built from 16 residues. Here the CDR3 reads CASRFRGSPWVYGYTF. As DNA, the CDR3 is TGTGCCAGCAGATTTCGAGGGTCCCCTTGGGTCTATGGCTACACCTTC.

This sequence joins TRBV5-6 and TRBJ2-7; 8 bases are a match to TRBD2. The germline V gene encodes CDR1 SGHDT and CDR2 YYEEEE. CDR3 length equals 14 residues. Trimming removed 3 bases from V and 4 bases from J; junction bases left unmatched: 6. The CDR3 loop is CASSSPGLGYEQYF. The CDR3 DNA follows: TGTGCCAGCAGCTCACCGGGACTAGGGTACGAGCAGTACTTC.

This chain uses TRBV7-9 with TRBJ2-3; D is perhaps TRBD1 or TRBD2 (5 bases each). Germline loops: CDR1 SEHNR, CDR2 FQNEAQ (reference sequence). The CDR3 contains 16 residues. Trimming took 5 bases from V and 0 from J, leaving 15 bases between them. CDR3 amino acids: CASSHPGRTSTDTQYF. DNA for the CDR3: TGTGCCAGCAGCCACCCGGGACGGACTAGCACAGATACGCAGTATTTT.

This clonotype has just a few counts. The genes are TRBV12-3 or TRBV12-4 and TRBJ1-1; unclear D gene. The CDR3 contains 14 residues. Deletions cut 3 bases from V and 4 bases from J, with 12 bases between. The CDR3 sequence: CASSFDRALTEAFF. The DNA of the CDR3 is TGTGCCAGCAGTTTTGACCGAGCCCTCACTGAAGCTTTCTTT.

This clonotype occurred a few times. This rearrangement joins TRBV10-3 to TRBJ2-7; the match to TRBD2 covers 11 bases. Germline CDR1 reads ENHRY; CDR2 reads SYGVKD. V was clipped by 2 bases and J by 1 base; unmatched bases: 13. The CDR3 totals 19 residues. The CDR3 here is CAISEPRLAGSKNSYEQYF. The CDR3 coding sequence is TGTGCCATCAGTGAGCCAAGACTAGCGGGGTCCAAAAATTCCTACGAGCAGTACTTC.

This clonotype has more than one count but fewer than ten. V and J are TRBV2 and TRBJ2-1; D is unclear. Germline CDR1 is SNHLY and CDR2 is FYNNEI. The CDR3 has 12 residues. V was clipped by 6 bases and J by 3 bases, with 6 bases between them. CDR3 amino acids: CASSRDYNEQFF. CDR3 bases: TGTGCCAGCAGCCGCGACTACAATGAGCAGTTCTTC.

This clonotype showed up many times. The chain has TRBV12-3 or TRBV12-4 and TRBJ2-7; D might be TRBD1 (5 bases). The CDR3 is 15 amino acids. V was pared by 4 bases and J by 6 bases, with 19 bases between. The CDR3 sequence: CASSSREKEVGEQYF. CDR3 DNA: TGTGCCAGCAGTTCCAGGGAAAAGGAAGTCGGCGAGCAGTACTTC.

The chain carries TRBV28 and TRBJ2-7, with 8 bases that match TRBD1. This CDR3 comprises 14 residues. J gave up 5 bases and V 4 bases, and 7 bases lay outside the gene matches. The V gene's germline CDR1 is MDHEN and CDR2 SYDVKM. In DNA, the CDR3 is TGTGCCAGCAGTTCCCTGACAGGGGTCCACGAGCAGTACTTC. It is translated as CASSSLTGVHEQYF.

This clonotype was detected only a few times. V usage is TRBV5-5 and J usage is TRBJ2-7; D perhaps matches TRBD1 (5 bases). This CDR3 is built from 14 residues. Germline V gene sequence: CDR1 SGHKS, CDR2 YYEKEE (reference sequence). The V end was cut by 5 bases, the J end by 3 bases, with 15 bases between. The CDR3 DNA is TGTGCCAGCAGTTCGCGAGACAGACTCTACGAGCAGTACTTC. This encodes CASSSRDRLYEQYF. The whole variable domain, filled in from reference TRBV5-5 and TRBJ2-7, reads DAGVTQSPTHLIKTRGQQVTLRCSPISGHKSVSWYQQVLGQGPQFIFQYYEKEERGRGNFPDRFSARQFPNYSSELNVNALLLGDSALYLCASSSRDRLYEQYFGPGTRLTVT.

V and J are TRBV7-9 and TRBJ2-1, with 10 bases aligning to TRBD2. Germline CDR1 SEHNR, CDR2 FQNEAQ (reference sequence). The CDR3 length is 16 residues. V lost 2 bases, J lost 2 bases, and 3 bases stayed unmatched. The CDR3 nucleotides read TGTGCCAGCAGCTTACTAGCGGGAGTGCCCTACAATGAGCAGTTCTTC. Translation gives CASSLLAGVPYNEQFF.

The chain combines TRBV5-1 with TRBJ1-2, with D maybe TRBD1 (5 bases). The CDR3 has 12 residues. Germline V gene sequence: CDR1 SGHRS, CDR2 YFSETQ. The V gene lost 3 bases and the J gene lost 4 bases, with 7 bases spanning the gap. The chain's CDR3 is CASSWDLYGYTF. In DNA, the CDR3 is TGCGCCAGCAGCTGGGACCTCTATGGCTACACCTTC.

The rearrangement joins TRBV24-1 to TRBJ2-2, with D possibly TRBD1 on 5 matching bases. CDR3 length: 14 amino acids. Trimming removed 7 bases at V and 3 bases at J, with 11 bases between. CDR1 and CDR2 (germline): KGHDR, SFDVKD. The CDR3 loop is CATRGPRDTGELFF. In DNA, the CDR3 is TGTGCCACCAGGGGGCCTAGAGACACCGGGGAGCTGTTTTTT.

This clonotype was detected only a few times. V gene TRBV27 combines with J gene TRBJ2-2; 9 nucleotides align to TRBD2. Unmatched junction bases numbered 5, after V lost 2 bases and J lost 1 base. This CDR3 has 17 residues. Germline V gene data show CDR1 as MNHEY and CDR2 as SMNVEV (reference sequence). The CDR3 loop is CASSLRLAGKNTGELFF. In DNA form, the CDR3 reads TGTGCCAGCAGTTTAAGGCTAGCGGGAAAGAACACCGGGGAGCTGTTTTTT.

This clonotype was observed many times. The junction differs from germline at one of its ends, possibly a read error. The chain joins TRBV5-1 to TRBJ2-3; TRBD2 matches at 9 bases. The CDR3 has 15 amino acids. The V gene's germline CDR1 is SGHRS and CDR2 YFSETQ. The CDR3, as DNA: TGTGCCAGCAGCCTTAGGCTAGCGGGGACAGATACGCAGTATTTT. It codes for CASSLRLAGTDTQYF.

The V and J genes are TRBV4-1 and TRBJ1-1; 12 positions match TRBD1. V shed 6 bases, J shed 6 bases, and the junction held 14 bases outside the gene matches. The CDR3 totals 17 residues. Germline CDR1 is MGHRA and CDR2 is YSYEKL. CDR3 sequence reads: CASSHPGRDRGLPEAFF. For the CDR3, the DNA is TGCGCCAGCAGTCATCCCGGGCGGGACAGGGGGCTTCCTGAAGCTTTCTTT.

This clonotype was counted only a few times. The chain joins TRBV3-1 to TRBJ1-1; D perhaps matches TRBD1 (6 bases). V lost 2 bases, J lost 4 bases, and 11 bases lay in between. The CDR3 is 14 amino acids. Germline V gene data show CDR1 as LGHDT and CDR2 as YNNKEL (reference sequence). Here the CDR3 reads CASSQRGRGTEAFF. CDR3 nucleotides: TGTGCCAGCAGCCAAAGGGGGAGAGGCACTGAAGCTTTCTTT.

The rearrangement links TRBV20-1 to TRBJ2-5, with 7 bases that match TRBD1. This CDR3 has 14 amino acids. Trimming took 4 bases from V and 4 from J; bases not matched to a gene: 9. The germline CDR1 and CDR2 sequences are DFQATT and SNEGSKA (reference sequence). Written as DNA, the CDR3 is TGCAGTGCTATTCGACAGGGTCCTCTAGAGACCCAGTACTTC. Translation gives CSAIRQGPLETQYF.

The V call is TRBV18, the J call TRBJ2-2, with D perhaps matching TRBD1 or TRBD2 (5 bases each). The CDR3 spans 15 residues. V was pared by 4 bases and J by 2 bases, with 11 bases between. Germline loops: CDR1 KGHSH, CDR2 LQKENI. CDR3 DNA sequence: TGTGCCAGCTCACGAGGGGACGGAAACACCGGGGAGCTGTTTTTT. Protein sequence: CASSRGDGNTGELFF.

This clonotype showed up just a few times. This chain uses TRBV28 with TRBJ2-2, with 7 positions matching TRBD2. The germline V gene encodes CDR1 MDHEN and CDR2 SYDVKM. Trimming removed 7 bases from V and 9 bases from J; junction bases left unmatched: 8. This CDR3 contains 13 residues. CDR3 sequence reads: CASKERGYRELFF. In DNA, the CDR3 is TGTGCCAGCAAGGAGCGGGGTTACCGGGAGCTGTTTTTT.

This clonotype has only a few counts. The V gene is TRBV28, the J gene TRBJ2-7; TRBD1 agrees at 7 bases. This CDR3 comprises 14 residues. CDR1 and CDR2 from the germline V gene are MDHEN and SYDVKM. With V trimmed by 5 bases and J by 0 bases, 4 bases remained unmatched. As DNA, the CDR3 is TGTGCCAGCAGTCTTCGACAGGGCTCCTACGAGCAGTACTTC. Protein sequence: CASSLRQGSYEQYF.

In its sample, this clonotype was seen a few times. The chain couples TRBV4-1 to TRBJ1-2, with 10 bases fitting TRBD1. Trimming took 3 bases from V and 10 from J; bases not matched to a gene: 8. CDR3 length: 14 amino acids. The V gene's germline CDR1 is MGHRA and CDR2 YSYEKL. The CDR3 here is CASSHRGTGAVYTF. DNA of the CDR3: TGCGCCAGCAGCCACCGTGGGACAGGGGCCGTCTACACCTTC.

There are a few counts of this clonotype. This chain links TRBV9 with TRBJ1-5; D unresolved. CDR1 SGDLS and CDR2 YYNGEE come from the germline V gene. The CDR3 consists of 14 residues. Trimming stripped 3 bases from V and 4 bases from J, with 11 bases between. CDR3 in amino acids: CASSGPPGNQPQHF. The CDR3 DNA is TGTGCCAGCAGCGGCCCCCCCGGGAATCAGCCCCAGCATTTT.

The CDR3 coding sequence is TGTGCCAGCAACCCTCGGAGGGACACCGGGGAGCTGTTTTTT. Translation gives CASNPRRDTGELFF. The chain links TRBV11-3 to TRBJ2-2; tentative D call: TRBD2 (6 bases). The germline V gene has CDR1 SGHNT and CDR2 YENEEA. The V end was cut by 7 bases, the J end by 3 bases, with 12 bases between. The CDR3 length is 14 residues. Full variable domain (missing parts from reference TRBV11-3 and TRBJ2-2): EAGVVQSPRYKIIEKKQPVAFWCNPISGHNTLYWYLQNLGQGPELLIRYENEEAVDDSQLPKDRFSAERLKGVDSTLKIQPAELGDSAVYLCASNPRRDTGELFFGEGSRLTVL.

Only a few counts were recorded for this clonotype. This chain joins TRBV15 and TRBJ2-5; 12 bases agree with TRBD2. The CDR3 is 17 amino acids. CDR1 and CDR2 (germline): LNHNV, YYDKDF (reference sequence). V lost 0 bases and J lost 4; bases outside the gene matches: 6. The DNA for the CDR3 is TGTGCCACCAGCAGAGATCGGACTAGCGGGACAGGAGAGACCCAGTACTTC. It is translated as CATSRDRTSGTGETQYF.

This clonotype appeared a few times. In DNA form, the CDR3 reads TGTGCCAGCAGCCCCCGCCAAGGAAGGGCCAAAAACATTCAGTACTTC. Amino acids: CASSPRQGRAKNIQYF. V and J are TRBV3-1 and TRBJ2-4; no clear D gene. V was trimmed by 4 bases and J by 1 base, leaving 14 bases between them. From germline, CDR1 is LGHDT and CDR2 YNNKEL (reference sequence). The CDR3 extends over 16 amino acids. The whole variable domain, filled in from reference TRBV3-1 and TRBJ2-4, reads DTAVSQTPKYLVTQMGNDKSIKCEQNLGHDTMYWYKQDSKKFLKIMFSYNNKELIINETVPNRFSPKSPDKAHLNLHINSLELGDSAVYFCASSPRQGRAKNIQYFGAGTRLSVL.